This T cell receptor (beta chain) comes out of a study of T cell repertoires in cytomegalovirus infection. Study-wide background: Researchers turned to recently identified HLA-C-restricted CMV epitopes as well as well-studied HLA-B-restricted ones.

TCRdb reprocessed the reads via MiXCR and lists one record per CDR3 protein. This table holds about 900,000 distinct CDR3 sequences, around 29% found once. The CDR3 consists of 13 residues. Germline assignment: CDR1 LNHNV and CDR2 YYDKDF (reference sequence). J lost 3 bases, V lost 5 bases, and 2 bases had no gene match. This clonotype was detected only a few times. Its target is unknown. The receptor was isolated from a human donor in good health (CMV status not recorded). Some clones in this sample may be carry-over from other donors' samples. The chain employs TRBV15 and TRBJ1-1, with 8 positions matching TRBD1. This sample comprised cultured CD8+ T cells from PBMCs, obtained from culture after CMV antigen stimulation. In DNA form, the CDR3 reads TGTGCCACCAGCGCGGACAGGGACACTGAAGCTTTCTTT. The encoded protein is CATSADRDTEAFF.